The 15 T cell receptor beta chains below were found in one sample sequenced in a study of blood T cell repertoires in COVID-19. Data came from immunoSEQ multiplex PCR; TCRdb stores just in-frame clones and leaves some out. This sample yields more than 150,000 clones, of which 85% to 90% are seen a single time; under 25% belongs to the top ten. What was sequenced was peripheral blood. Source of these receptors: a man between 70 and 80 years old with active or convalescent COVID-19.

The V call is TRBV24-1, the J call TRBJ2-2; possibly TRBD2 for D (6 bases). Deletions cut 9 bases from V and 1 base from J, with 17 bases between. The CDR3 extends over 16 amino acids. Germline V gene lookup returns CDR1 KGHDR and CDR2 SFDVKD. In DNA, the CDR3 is TGTGCCACCGCCGGACGAGCGGGCCTGAACACCGGGGAGCTGTTTTTT. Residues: CATAGRAGLNTGELFF.

The CDR3 here is CAQRSGLFTDTQYF. DNA of the CDR3: TGTGCCCAAAGATCGGGACTTTTCACAGATACGCAGTATTTT. The V call is TRBV7-2, the J call TRBJ2-3; tentatively, D is TRBD2 (6 bases). Germline CDR1 reads SGHTA; CDR2 reads FQGNSA. V was clipped by 11 bases and J by 2 bases, with 17 bases between them. This CDR3 is built from 14 residues.

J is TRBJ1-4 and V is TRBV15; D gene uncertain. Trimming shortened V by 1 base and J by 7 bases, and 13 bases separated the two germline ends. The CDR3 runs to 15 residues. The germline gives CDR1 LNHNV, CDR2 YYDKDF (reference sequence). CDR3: CATSRVGSSGEKLFF. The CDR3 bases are TGTGCCACCAGCAGAGTCGGCAGTTCGGGTGAAAAACTGTTTTTT.

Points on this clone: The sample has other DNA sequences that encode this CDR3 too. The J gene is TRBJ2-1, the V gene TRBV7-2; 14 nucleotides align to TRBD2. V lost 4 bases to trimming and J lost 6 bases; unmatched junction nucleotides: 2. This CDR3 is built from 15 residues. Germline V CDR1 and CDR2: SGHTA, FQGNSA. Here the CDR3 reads CASSSGLAGGNEQFF. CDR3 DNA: TGTGCCAGCAGCTCAGGACTAGCGGGGGGCAATGAGCAGTTCTTC.

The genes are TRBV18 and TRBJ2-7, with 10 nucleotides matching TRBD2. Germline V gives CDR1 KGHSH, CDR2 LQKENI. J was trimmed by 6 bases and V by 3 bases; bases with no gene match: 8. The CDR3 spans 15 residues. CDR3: CASSPTLAGPAEQYF. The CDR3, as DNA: TGTGCCAGCTCACCCACACTAGCGGGACCTGCCGAGCAGTACTTC.

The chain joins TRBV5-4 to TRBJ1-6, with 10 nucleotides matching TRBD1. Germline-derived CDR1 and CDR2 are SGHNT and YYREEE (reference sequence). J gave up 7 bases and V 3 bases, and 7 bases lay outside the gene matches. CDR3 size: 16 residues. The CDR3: CASSSTGTGVNSPLHF. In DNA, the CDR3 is TGTGCCAGCAGCTCTACCGGGACAGGGGTCAATTCACCCCTCCACTTT.

The CDR3 here is CASTEGGRNEKLFF. The CDR3, as DNA: TGTGCCAGCACGGAGGGTGGAAGAAATGAAAAACTGTTTTTT. The rearrangement uses TRBV2 and TRBJ1-4, with unresolved D. This CDR3 has 14 residues. The germline V and J ends were trimmed by 7 bases and 5 bases, with 14 bases remaining between them. Per the germline V gene, CDR1 is SNHLY and CDR2 is FYNNEI.

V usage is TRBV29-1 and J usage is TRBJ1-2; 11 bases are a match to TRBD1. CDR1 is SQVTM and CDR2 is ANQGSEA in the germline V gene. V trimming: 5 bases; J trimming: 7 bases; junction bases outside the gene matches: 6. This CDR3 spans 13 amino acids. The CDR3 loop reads CSVPGQGGLGYTF. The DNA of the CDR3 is TGCAGCGTTCCGGGACAGGGGGGTCTTGGCTACACCTTC. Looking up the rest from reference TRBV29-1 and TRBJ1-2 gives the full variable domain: SAVISQKPSRDICQRGTSLTIQCQVDSQVTMMFWYRQQPGQSLTLIATANQGSEATYESGFVIDKFPISRPNLTFSTLTVSNMSPEDSSIYLCSVPGQGGLGYTFGSGTRLTVV.

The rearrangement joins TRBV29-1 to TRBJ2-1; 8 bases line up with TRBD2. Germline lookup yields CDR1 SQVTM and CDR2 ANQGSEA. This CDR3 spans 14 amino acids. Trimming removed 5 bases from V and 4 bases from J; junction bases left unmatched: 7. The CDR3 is CSVSSSGDYNEQFF. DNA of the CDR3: TGCAGCGTTAGTAGTAGCGGGGATTACAATGAGCAGTTCTTC.

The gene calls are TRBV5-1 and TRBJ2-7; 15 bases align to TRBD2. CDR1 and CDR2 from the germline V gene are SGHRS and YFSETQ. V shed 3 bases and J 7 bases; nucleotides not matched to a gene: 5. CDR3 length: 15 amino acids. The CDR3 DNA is TGCGCCAGCAGCTGGACTAGCGGGGGGGCCGGTGAGCAGTACTTC. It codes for CASSWTSGGAGEQYF.

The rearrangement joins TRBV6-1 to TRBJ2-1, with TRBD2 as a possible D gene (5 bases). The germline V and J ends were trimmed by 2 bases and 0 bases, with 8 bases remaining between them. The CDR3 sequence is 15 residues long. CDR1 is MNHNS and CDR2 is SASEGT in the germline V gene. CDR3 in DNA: TGTGCCAGCAGTGAACGAGGGAGCTCCTACAATGAGCAGTTCTTC. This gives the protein CASSERGSSYNEQFF.

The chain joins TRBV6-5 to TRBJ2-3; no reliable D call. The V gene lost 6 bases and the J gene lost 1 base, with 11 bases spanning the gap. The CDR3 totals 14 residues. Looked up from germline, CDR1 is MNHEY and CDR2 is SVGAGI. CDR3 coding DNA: TGTGCCAGCAGCCCCGAGACTCGCACAGATACGCAGTATTTT. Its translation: CASSPETRTDTQYF.

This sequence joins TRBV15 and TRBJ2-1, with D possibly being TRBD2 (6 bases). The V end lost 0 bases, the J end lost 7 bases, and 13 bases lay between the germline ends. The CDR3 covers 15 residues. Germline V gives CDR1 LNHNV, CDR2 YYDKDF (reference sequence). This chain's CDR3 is CATSREAGIRNEQFF. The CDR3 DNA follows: TGTGCCACCAGCAGAGAGGCGGGGATAAGGAATGAGCAGTTCTTC.

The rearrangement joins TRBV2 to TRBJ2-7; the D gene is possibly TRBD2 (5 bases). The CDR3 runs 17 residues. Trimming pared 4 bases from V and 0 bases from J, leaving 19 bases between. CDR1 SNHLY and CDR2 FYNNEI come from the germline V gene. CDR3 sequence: CASSVPGTKLHSYEQYF. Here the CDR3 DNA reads TGTGCCAGCAGTGTCCCGGGAACCAAACTCCACTCCTACGAGCAGTACTTC.

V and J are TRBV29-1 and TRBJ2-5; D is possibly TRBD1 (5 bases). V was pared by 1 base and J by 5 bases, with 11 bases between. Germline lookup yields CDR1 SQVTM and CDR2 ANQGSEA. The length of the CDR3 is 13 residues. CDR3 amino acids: CSVEGQTWETQYF. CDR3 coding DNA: TGCAGCGTTGAAGGACAGACGTGGGAGACCCAGTACTTC.